A selection of T cell receptor beta chains follows, all from one sample in a study of shared clonotypes between healthy human individuals. Assay: immunoSEQ multiplex PCR; the TCRdb copy retains only in-frame clones and omits some. The top ten clones hold about 25% of a sample with roughly 890,000 clones, more than 85% of them seen once. Source material: naive CD8+ T cells sorted from blood. The receptors originated from a man aged 30 to 39 in good health. The CDR3 runs from the conserved cysteine through the conserved F or W. A D gene is named only where the DNA matches it firmly. Only some rows state a clone size, as once, few, many or a class for expanded clones.

v_call: TRBV6-6; clone_size: -; d_call: -; j_call: TRBJ2-7; cdr3_nt: TGTGCCAGCAGTTACTCGCCGGGGACCTTAGACGAGCAGTACTTC; cdr3_aa: CASSYSPGTLDEQYF
v_call: TRBV11-2; clone_size: -; d_call: -; j_call: TRBJ2-7; cdr3_nt: TGTGCCAGCAGCTACGAGGATACCTACGAGCAGTACTTC; cdr3_aa: CASSYEDTYEQYF
v_call: TRBV27; clone_size: -; d_call: -; j_call: TRBJ2-5; cdr3_nt: TGTGCCAGCAGTTTTTTAGGGACCCAGTACTTC; cdr3_aa: CASSFLGTQYF
v_call: TRBV7-9; clone_size: -; d_call: TRBD2; j_call: TRBJ2-3; cdr3_nt: TGTGCCAGCAGCTTAGGCGGCGCGGGAGAGGCAGATACGCAGTATTTT; cdr3_aa: CASSLGGAGEADTQYF
v_call: TRBV2; clone_size: -; d_call: TRBD1; j_call: TRBJ1-5; cdr3_nt: TGTGCCAGCAGCCATCAGGGACAGGGCCATTCCCAGAATCAGCCCCAGCATTTT; cdr3_aa: CASSHQGQGHSQNQPQHF
v_call: TRBV5-4; clone_size: -; d_call: TRBD2; j_call: TRBJ2-3; cdr3_nt: TGTGCCAGCAGCTTCGATTGGTCGGGAGGGCCTGGCACAGATACGCAGTATTTT; cdr3_aa: CASSFDWSGGPGTDTQYF
v_call: TRBV9; clone_size: -; d_call: -; j_call: TRBJ2-5; cdr3_nt: TGTGCCAGCAGCCCAGATCGGGCAGGACGGCGGGAGACCCAGTACTTC; cdr3_aa: CASSPDRAGRRETQYF
v_call: TRBV7-2; clone_size: -; d_call: -; j_call: TRBJ2-7; cdr3_nt: TGTGCCAGCACTCAGGGGACGCCCACCTACGAGCAGTACTTC; cdr3_aa: CASTQGTPTYEQYF
v_call: TRBV6-1; clone_size: few; d_call: -; j_call: TRBJ2-1; cdr3_nt: TGTGCCAGCAGTGAAGACAGCTCCTACAATGAGCAGTTCTTC; cdr3_aa: CASSEDSSYNEQFF
v_call: TRBV19; clone_size: few; d_call: TRBD1; j_call: TRBJ1-5; cdr3_nt: TGTGCCAGTGGCCGGGACAGGGTGGAGGAAAATCAGCCCCAGCATTTT; cdr3_aa: CASGRDRVEENQPQHF
v_call: TRBV18; clone_size: once; d_call: TRBD2; j_call: TRBJ2-1; cdr3_nt: TGTGCCAGCTCAGATATAGCGGGATCCTACAATGAGCAGTTCTTC; cdr3_aa: CASSDIAGSYNEQFF
v_call: TRBV10-1; clone_size: once; d_call: -; j_call: TRBJ2-3; cdr3_nt: TGCGCCAGCAGTTTCACCAACACAGATACGCAGTATTTT; cdr3_aa: CASSFTNTDTQYF
v_call: TRBV27; clone_size: -; d_call: TRBD2; j_call: TRBJ2-7; cdr3_nt: TGTGCCAGCATCCCAAGGACTAGCGGGAGGGTGAGGGGCGAGCAGTACTTC; cdr3_aa: CASIPRTSGRVRGEQYF
v_call: TRBV7-2; clone_size: -; d_call: TRBD1; j_call: TRBJ1-5; cdr3_nt: TGTGCCAGCAGCTTACCACAGGGGGTGTATCAGCCCCAGCATTTT; cdr3_aa: CASSLPQGVYQPQHF
v_call: TRBV27; clone_size: -; d_call: -; j_call: TRBJ2-2; cdr3_nt: TGTGCCAGCAGTTTTAGCCCCATAGGTAACACCGGGGAGCTGTTTTTT; cdr3_aa: CASSFSPIGNTGELFF
v_call: TRBV29-1; clone_size: -; d_call: -; j_call: TRBJ1-2; cdr3_nt: TGCAGCGTTGAAGGCGCCGGGGCGCAGAACTATGGCTACACCTTC; cdr3_aa: CSVEGAGAQNYGYTF
v_call: TRBV19; clone_size: -; d_call: TRBD1; j_call: TRBJ2-3; cdr3_nt: TGTGCCAGTAGTATTGAGGGGACAGGGGTGTTTACAGATACGCAGTATTTT; cdr3_aa: CASSIEGTGVFTDTQYF
v_call: TRBV6-1; clone_size: -; d_call: TRBD1; j_call: TRBJ2-7; cdr3_nt: TGTGCCAGCAGTGCCCCGGGACAGGGGCACTACGAGCAGTACTTC; cdr3_aa: CASSAPGQGHYEQYF
v_call: TRBV4-3; clone_size: -; d_call: -; j_call: TRBJ2-1; cdr3_nt: TGCGCCAGCAGCCAAGACCTTCGAGCGGGTAACTACAATGAGCAGTTCTTC; cdr3_aa: CASSQDLRAGNYNEQFF
v_call: TRBV27; clone_size: -; d_call: TRBD2; j_call: TRBJ2-1; cdr3_nt: TGTGCCAGCAGCGGGACTAGCGGGTACCGCCAGTTCTTC; cdr3_aa: CASSGTSGYRQFF
v_call: TRBV4-1; clone_size: -; d_call: -; j_call: TRBJ2-7; cdr3_nt: TGCGCCAGCAGCCAAGATCATTTCAGGAGCTCCTACGAGCAGTACTTC; cdr3_aa: CASSQDHFRSSYEQYF
v_call: TRBV29-1; clone_size: -; d_call: TRBD1; j_call: TRBJ2-7; cdr3_nt: TGCAGCGTCCTTGGGTGGGACAGAACATCGGCTACCTACGAGCAGTACTTC; cdr3_aa: CSVLGWDRTSATYEQYF
v_call: TRBV4-1; clone_size: -; d_call: TRBD1; j_call: TRBJ2-7; cdr3_nt: TGCGCCAGCAGCTCCAGGACAGGGAGGAACTACGAGCAGTACTTC; cdr3_aa: CASSSRTGRNYEQYF
v_call: TRBV5-6; clone_size: -; d_call: -; j_call: TRBJ2-5; cdr3_nt: TGTGCCAGCAGCCCGACTAGTTTGACCTCCTGGGAGACCCAGTACTTC; cdr3_aa: CASSPTSLTSWETQYF
v_call: TRBV11-1; clone_size: -; d_call: -; j_call: TRBJ1-5; cdr3_nt: TGTGCCAGCAGCTCCCCGGGCAAATATAGCAATCAGCCCCAGCATTTT; cdr3_aa: CASSSPGKYSNQPQHF
v_call: TRBV7-9; clone_size: -; d_call: TRBD1; j_call: TRBJ1-5; cdr3_nt: TGTGCCAGTGCACCTACCGGGACAGAGGGTCAGCCCCAGCATTTT; cdr3_aa: CASAPTGTEGQPQHF
v_call: TRBV28; clone_size: -; d_call: -; j_call: TRBJ1-5; cdr3_nt: TGTGCCAGCAGCCTGACAGATTACGATATCAATCAGCCCCAGCATTTT; cdr3_aa: CASSLTDYDINQPQHF
v_call: TRBV2; clone_size: -; d_call: -; j_call: TRBJ1-5; cdr3_nt: TGTGCCAGCAGTGAAGCTCCGACAGCAACCCCGAAGAAGCCCCAGCATTTT; cdr3_aa: CASSEAPTATPKKPQHF
v_call: TRBV27; clone_size: -; d_call: -; j_call: TRBJ2-7; cdr3_nt: TGTGCCAGCAGTTTAACGGGCTACGAGCAGTACTTC; cdr3_aa: CASSLTGYEQYF
v_call: TRBV28; clone_size: -; d_call: TRBD1; j_call: TRBJ2-6; cdr3_nt: TGTGCCAGCAGTACCGGGACAGGGTACTCTGGGGCCAACGTCCTGACTTTC; cdr3_aa: CASSTGTGYSGANVLTF
v_call: TRBV21-1; clone_size: once; d_call: -; j_call: TRBJ2-3; cdr3_nt: TGTGCCAGCAGCAAAGTGGGGGGAATAGCGGGAGCCAAAGATACGCAGTATTTT; cdr3_aa: CASSKVGGIAGAKDTQYF
v_call: TRBV27; clone_size: -; d_call: -; j_call: TRBJ2-3; cdr3_nt: TGTGCCAGCGGGGAGGTTAGCACAGATACGCAGTATTTT; cdr3_aa: CASGEVSTDTQYF
v_call: TRBV28; clone_size: -; d_call: -; j_call: TRBJ2-7; cdr3_nt: TGTGCCAGCAGTTTTCTTCTAGGAGGGACCTCCTACGAGCAGTACTTC; cdr3_aa: CASSFLLGGTSYEQYF